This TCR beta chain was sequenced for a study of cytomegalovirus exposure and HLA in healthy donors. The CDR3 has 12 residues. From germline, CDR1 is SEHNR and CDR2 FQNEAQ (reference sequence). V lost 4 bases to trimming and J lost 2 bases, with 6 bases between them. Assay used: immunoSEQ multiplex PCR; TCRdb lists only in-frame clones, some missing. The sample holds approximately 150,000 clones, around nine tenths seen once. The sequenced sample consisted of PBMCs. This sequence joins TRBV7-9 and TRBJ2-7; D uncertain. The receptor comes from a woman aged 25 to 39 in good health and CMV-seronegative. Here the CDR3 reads CASSSRAYEQYF. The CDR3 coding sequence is TGTGCCAGCAGCTCCCGGGCCTACGAGCAGTACTTC. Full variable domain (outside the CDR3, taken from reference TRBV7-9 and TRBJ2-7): DTGVSQNPRHKITKRGQNVTFRCDPISEHNRLYWYRQTLGQGPEFLTYFQNEAQLEKSRLLSDRFSAERPKGSFSTLEIQRTEQGDSAMYLCASSSRAYEQYFGPGTRLTVT.